This note documents a single T cell receptor (beta chain) sequence. The target of this receptor is not known. It has no much larger one-base neighbor in the sample; base qualities were not kept. The germline V gene encodes CDR1 SQVTM and CDR2 ANQGSEA. Trimming leaves V shorter by 3 bases and J shorter by 0 bases, with the junction holding 5 bases beyond the gene matches. The CDR3 has 15 amino acids, counting the end cysteine and phenylalanine. Only CDR3 DNA remains: 45 bases, in frame from the first base. These data belong to a study of blood T cell repertoires in COVID-19 (dated by TCRdb to 2018 to 2021). Looking at the study overall: Samples from collaborators originated in the United States, Italy and Spain and spanned both the acute and convalescent phases of COVID-19. The material from the prospective study consisted of cDNA or gDNA derived from T cells, B-cell-depleted T cells, or PBMCs. Deeply sampled blood TCRbeta repertoires from subjects exposed to, actively infected with, or recovered from COVID-19 were included in the dataset. A freely available public database, intended as a resource for researchers studying the immune response to SARS-CoV-2, is where the repertoires were released. The samples were drawn from two sources: the first 160 participants of the ongoing ImmuneRACE study, and 1,200 or so subjects contributed by 6 global collaborators. A de-identified subject ID, COVID-19 status, age in years and sex were almost always included in the sample metadata. Where available, HLA class I and class II types were obtained from metadata supplied by the sample provider rather than from assay-based typing. Overall study outcomes, separate from this receptor: The quantity of clinical and demographic metadata differed by source and by participant and was supplied without curation.

Each collaborating institution followed its own protocols to collect whole blood in K2EDTA tubes. For TCRbeta analysis, collaborator samples were shipped as frozen whole blood, as isolated PBMCs, or as DNA extracted from either sample type. The immunoSEQ Assay, a bias-controlled multiplex PCR, was used to amplify TCRbeta CDR3 regions from genomic DNA. Concerning the study's data processing: The number of nucleated cells in each sample was estimated from the amplification of reference gene primers within the assay. Sequence reads were collapsed and filtered to measure the absolute abundance of every unique TCRbeta CDR3 rearrangement. For each sample, productive Simpson clonality was calculated as the square root of Simpson's diversity index across productive rearrangements. Entries here come from immuneACCESS through TCRdb and include only in-frame sequences with V and J called. Some clones fail to appear in such tables; in the studies checked, an unresolved V gene covers under half of the shortfall, and the cause of the remainder is unknown. D and trimming were read from the DNA, whereas the V and J calls and clone size are those reported in that table. This sample gives about 71,000 clones in total; roughly 80% of them show up just once. The ten largest clonotypes hold around 13% of the sample.

The source material was peripheral blood. The receptor was isolated from a woman over 75 with acute or convalescent COVID-19. The chain was built from TRBV29-1 and TRBJ2-3; 8 junctional bases match TRBD2. The nucleotide sequence is given as TGCAGCGTTGATTTAGGACTAGCTAGCACAGATACGCAGTATTTT. This encodes CSVDLGLASTDTQYF.